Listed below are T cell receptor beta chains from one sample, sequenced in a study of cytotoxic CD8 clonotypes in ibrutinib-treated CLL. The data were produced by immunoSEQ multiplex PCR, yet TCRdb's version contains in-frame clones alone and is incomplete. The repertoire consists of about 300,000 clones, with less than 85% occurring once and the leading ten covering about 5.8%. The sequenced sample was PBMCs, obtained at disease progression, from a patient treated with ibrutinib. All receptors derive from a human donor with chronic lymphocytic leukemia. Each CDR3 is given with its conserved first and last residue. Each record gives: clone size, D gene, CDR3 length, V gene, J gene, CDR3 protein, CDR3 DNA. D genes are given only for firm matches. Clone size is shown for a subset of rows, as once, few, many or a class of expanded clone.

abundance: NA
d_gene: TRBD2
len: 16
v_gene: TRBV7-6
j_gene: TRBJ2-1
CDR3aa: CASSSLAGDSYNEQFF
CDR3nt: TGTGCCAGCAGCTCCCTAGCGGGAGACTCCTACAATGAGCAGTTCTTC

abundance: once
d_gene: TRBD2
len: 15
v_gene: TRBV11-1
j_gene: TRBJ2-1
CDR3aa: CASSLKVGLAYEQFF
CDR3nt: TGTGCCAGCAGCCTCAAGGTGGGACTAGCCTATGAGCAGTTCTTC

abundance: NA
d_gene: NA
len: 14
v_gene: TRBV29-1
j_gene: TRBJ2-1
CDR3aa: CSVDGRGTYNEQFF
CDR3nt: TGCAGCGTTGATGGACGCGGGACCTACAATGAGCAGTTCTTC

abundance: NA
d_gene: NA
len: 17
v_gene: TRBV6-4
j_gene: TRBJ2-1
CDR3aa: CASSPSGRLRAIDEQFF
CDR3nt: TGTGCCAGCAGTCCCTCGGGACGGCTTAGGGCGATCGATGAGCAGTTCTTC

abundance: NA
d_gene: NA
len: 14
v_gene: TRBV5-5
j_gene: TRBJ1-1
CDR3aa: CASSWDVMNTEAFF
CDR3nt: TGTGCCAGCAGCTGGGACGTCATGAACACTGAAGCTTTCTTT

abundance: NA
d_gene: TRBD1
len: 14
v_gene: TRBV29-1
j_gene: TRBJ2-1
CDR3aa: CSVAGQGGYNEQFF
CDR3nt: TGCAGCGTTGCCGGACAGGGCGGCTACAATGAGCAGTTCTTC

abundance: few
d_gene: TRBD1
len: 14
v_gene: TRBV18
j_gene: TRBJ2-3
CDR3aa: CASSPGTGPDTQYF
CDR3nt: TGTGCCAGCTCACCAGGGACAGGACCAGATACGCAGTATTTT

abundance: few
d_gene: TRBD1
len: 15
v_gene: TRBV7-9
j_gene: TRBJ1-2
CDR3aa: CASSLAPQGAYGYTF
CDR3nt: TGTGCCAGCAGCTTAGCCCCACAGGGGGCCTATGGCTACACCTTC

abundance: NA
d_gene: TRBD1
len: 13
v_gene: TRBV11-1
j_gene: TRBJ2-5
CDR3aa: CASRRDREETQYF
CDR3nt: TGTGCCAGCAGGCGGGACAGGGAAGAGACCCAGTACTTC

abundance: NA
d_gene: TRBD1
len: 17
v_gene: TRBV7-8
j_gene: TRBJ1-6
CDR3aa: CASSSRTGRSYNSPLHF
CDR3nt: TGTGCCAGCAGCTCCCGGACAGGGAGATCCTATAATTCACCCCTCCACTTT

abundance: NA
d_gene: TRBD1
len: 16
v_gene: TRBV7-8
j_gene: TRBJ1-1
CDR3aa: CASSLSVPTGSTEAFF
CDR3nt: TGTGCCAGCAGCTTGTCGGTCCCGACAGGGAGCACTGAAGCTTTCTTT

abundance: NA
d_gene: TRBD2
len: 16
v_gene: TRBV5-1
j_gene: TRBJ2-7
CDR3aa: CASSDFRSGSSYEQYF
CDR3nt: TGCGCCAGCAGCGACTTCCGTAGCGGGTCATCCTACGAGCAGTACTTC

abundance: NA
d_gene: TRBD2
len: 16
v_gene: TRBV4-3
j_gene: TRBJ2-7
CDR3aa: CASSHILTSGNYEQYF
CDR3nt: TGCGCCAGCAGCCACATACTGACTAGCGGAAACTACGAGCAGTACTTC

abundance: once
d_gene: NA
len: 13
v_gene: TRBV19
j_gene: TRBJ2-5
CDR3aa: CASSIAYGETQYF
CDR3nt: TGTGCCAGTAGTATAGCGTACGGGGAGACCCAGTACTTC

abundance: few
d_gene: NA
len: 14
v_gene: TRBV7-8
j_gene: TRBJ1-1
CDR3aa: CASSLAGGHTEAFF
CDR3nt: TGTGCCAGCAGCTTAGCGGGGGGCCACACTGAAGCTTTCTTT

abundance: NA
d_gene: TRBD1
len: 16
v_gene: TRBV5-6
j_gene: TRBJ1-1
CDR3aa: CASSLRDRILNTEAFF
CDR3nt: TGTGCCAGCAGCTTGAGGGACAGAATCTTGAACACTGAAGCTTTCTTT

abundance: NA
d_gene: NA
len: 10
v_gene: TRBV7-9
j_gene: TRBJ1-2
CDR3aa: CASTPVGYTF
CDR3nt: TGTGCCAGCACCCCCGTTGGCTACACCTTC

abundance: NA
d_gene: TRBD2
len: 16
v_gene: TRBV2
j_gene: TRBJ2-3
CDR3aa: CASSGLAGAVGDTQYF
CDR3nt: TGTGCCAGCAGTGGTCTAGCGGGGGCAGTGGGAGATACGCAGTATTTT

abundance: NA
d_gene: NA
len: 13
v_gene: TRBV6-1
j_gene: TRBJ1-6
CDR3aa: CASHTGNNSPLHF
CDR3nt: TGTGCCAGCCACACAGGGAACAATTCACCCCTCCACTTT

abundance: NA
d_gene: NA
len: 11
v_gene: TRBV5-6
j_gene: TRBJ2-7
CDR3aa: CASSLEGEQYF
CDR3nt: TGTGCCAGCAGCTTGGAGGGAGAGCAGTACTTC

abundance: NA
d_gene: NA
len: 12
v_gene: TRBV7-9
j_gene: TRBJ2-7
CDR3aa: CASSPRTREQYF
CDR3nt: TGTGCCAGCAGCCCCCGGACTCGCGAGCAGTACTTC

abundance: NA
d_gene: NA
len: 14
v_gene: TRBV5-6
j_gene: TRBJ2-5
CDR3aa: CASSPGASPETQYF
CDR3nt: TGTGCCAGCAGCCCAGGGGCGAGTCCAGAGACCCAGTACTTC

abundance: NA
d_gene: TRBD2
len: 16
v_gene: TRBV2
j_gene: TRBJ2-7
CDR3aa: CASSSQTSGLSYEQYF
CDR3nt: TGTGCCAGCAGTTCGCAGACTAGCGGGCTATCCTACGAGCAGTACTTC

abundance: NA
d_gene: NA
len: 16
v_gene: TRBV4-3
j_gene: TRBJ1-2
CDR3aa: CASSQGPPHAGSGYTF
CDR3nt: TGCGCCAGCAGCCAAGGGCCCCCTCACGCAGGAAGTGGCTACACCTTC

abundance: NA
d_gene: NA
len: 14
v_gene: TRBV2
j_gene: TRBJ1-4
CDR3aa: CASSVPWRREKLFF
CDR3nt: TGTGCCAGCAGCGTACCGTGGAGGAGGGAAAAACTGTTTTTT

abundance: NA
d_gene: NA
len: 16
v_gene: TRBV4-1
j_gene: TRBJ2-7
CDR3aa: CASSRSPERGLYEQYF
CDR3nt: TGCGCCAGCAGCCGAAGCCCAGAAAGGGGACTCTACGAGCAGTACTTC

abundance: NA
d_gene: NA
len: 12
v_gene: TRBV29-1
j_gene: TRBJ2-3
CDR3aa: CSVGTSTDTQYF
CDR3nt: TGCAGCGTCGGGACTAGCACAGATACGCAGTATTTT

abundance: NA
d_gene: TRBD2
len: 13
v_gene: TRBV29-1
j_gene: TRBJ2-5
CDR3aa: CSWAAGGRETQYF
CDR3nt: TGCAGCTGGGCGGCGGGAGGGCGAGAGACCCAGTACTTC

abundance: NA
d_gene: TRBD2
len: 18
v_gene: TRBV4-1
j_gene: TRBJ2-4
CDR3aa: CASSQGRSSGPAKNIQYF
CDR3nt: TGCGCCAGCAGCCAAGGAAGGTCTAGCGGCCCAGCCAAAAACATTCAGTACTTC